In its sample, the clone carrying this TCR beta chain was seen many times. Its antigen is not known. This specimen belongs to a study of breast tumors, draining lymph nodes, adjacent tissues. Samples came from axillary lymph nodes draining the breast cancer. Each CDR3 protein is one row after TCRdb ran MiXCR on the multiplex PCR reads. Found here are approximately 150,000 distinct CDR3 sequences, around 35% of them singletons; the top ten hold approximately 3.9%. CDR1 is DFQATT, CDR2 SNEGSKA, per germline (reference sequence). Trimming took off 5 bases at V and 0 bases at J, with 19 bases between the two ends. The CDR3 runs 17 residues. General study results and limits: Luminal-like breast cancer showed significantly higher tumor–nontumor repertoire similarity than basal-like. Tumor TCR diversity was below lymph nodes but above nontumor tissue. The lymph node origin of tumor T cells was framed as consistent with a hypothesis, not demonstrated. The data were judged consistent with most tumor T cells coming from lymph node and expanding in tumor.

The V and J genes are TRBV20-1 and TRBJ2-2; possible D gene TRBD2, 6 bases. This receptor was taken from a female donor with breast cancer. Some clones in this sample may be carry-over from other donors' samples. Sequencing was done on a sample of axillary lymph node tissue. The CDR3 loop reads CSAPTLGGSPNTGELFF. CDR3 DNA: TGCAGTGCTCCCACCTTGGGGGGATCCCCGAACACCGGGGAGCTGTTTTTT.